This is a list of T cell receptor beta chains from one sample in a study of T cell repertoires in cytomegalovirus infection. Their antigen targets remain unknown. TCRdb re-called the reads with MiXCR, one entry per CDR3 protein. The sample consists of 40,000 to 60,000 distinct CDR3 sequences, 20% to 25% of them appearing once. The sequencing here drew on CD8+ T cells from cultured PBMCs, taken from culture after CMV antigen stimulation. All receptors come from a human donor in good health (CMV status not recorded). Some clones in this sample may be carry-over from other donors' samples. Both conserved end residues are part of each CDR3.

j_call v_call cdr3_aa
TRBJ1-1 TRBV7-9 CASSHSGDTEAFF
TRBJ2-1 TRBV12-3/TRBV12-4 CASSLGDINNEQFF
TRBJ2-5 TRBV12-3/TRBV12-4 CASSLIPEETQYF
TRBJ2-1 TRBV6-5 CASSYSNGGEQLF
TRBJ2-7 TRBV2 CASSEGGEQYF
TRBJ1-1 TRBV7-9 CASSLGAGVNTEAFF
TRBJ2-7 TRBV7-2 CASSSEITGGYEQYF
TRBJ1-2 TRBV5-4 CASSLAAVYGYTF
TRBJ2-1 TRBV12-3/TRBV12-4 CASSLIPGKDEQFF
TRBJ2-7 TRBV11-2 CASSLELAGSSYEQYF
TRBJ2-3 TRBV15 CATSRGASAGDTQYF
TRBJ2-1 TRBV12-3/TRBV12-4 CASSPRDRGTWGYNEQFF
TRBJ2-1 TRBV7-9 CASSKTLAASSYNEQFF
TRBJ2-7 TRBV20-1 CSAKKGANSYEQYF
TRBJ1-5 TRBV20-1 CSARPGGRMGNQPQHF
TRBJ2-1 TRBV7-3 CASSSGDEQFF
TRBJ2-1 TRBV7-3 CASSLTGTSGGGEQFF
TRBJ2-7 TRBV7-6 CASYSPGQGAYEQYF
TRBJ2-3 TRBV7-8 CASSLRASGADTQYF
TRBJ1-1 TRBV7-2 CASSLGFGGRMNTEAFF
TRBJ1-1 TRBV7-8 CASSEMGQGRTEAFF
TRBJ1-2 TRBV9 CASSPSGGAGYGYTF
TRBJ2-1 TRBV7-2 CASSLGTSGMNEQFF
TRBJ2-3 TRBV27 CASSLAEGGTDTQYF
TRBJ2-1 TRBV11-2 CASRLIRGSYNEQFF
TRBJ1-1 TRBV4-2 CASSFNTGDGTEAFF
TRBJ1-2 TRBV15 CATSGPGTDPGQRGYTF
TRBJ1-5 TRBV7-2 CASGTFSNQPQHF
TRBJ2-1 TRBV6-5 CASSSLPDEQFF
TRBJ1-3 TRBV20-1 CSASWDYSGNTIYF
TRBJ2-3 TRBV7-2 CASSLTQVARTDTQYF
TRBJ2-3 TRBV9 CASSVASGTGKTDTQYF
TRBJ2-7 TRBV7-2 CASSQKTDRGRREQYF
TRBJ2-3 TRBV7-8 CASSQTGDTQYF
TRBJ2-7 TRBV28 CASSSESPTGIEQYF
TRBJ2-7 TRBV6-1 CASSERTHPSYEQYF
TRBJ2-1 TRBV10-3 CAISELERSYNEQFF
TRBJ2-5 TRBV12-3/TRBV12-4 CASSFVLAETQYF
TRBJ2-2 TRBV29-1 CSVEYPGQGDTGELFF
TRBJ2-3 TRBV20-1 CSASHPDTQYF
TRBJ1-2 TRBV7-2 CASSHTSKRDYGYTF
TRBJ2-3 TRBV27 CASSLIRADTQYF
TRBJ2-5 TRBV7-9 CASSFRAPEETQYF
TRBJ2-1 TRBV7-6 CASSHPGQAQFF
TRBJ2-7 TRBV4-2 CASSQGGLAGLSIEQYF
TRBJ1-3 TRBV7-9 CASSLGDPARVAGNTIYF
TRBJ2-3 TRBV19 CASSLQARGTDTQYF
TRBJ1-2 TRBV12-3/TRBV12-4 CASSQDRGRVYGYTF
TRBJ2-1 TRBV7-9 CASSRSGEQFF
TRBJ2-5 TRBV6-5 CASTPQGQVQETQYF
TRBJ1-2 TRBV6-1 CASAGGFYGYTF
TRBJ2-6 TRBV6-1 CASSQKGLLSGANVLTF
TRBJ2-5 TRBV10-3 CAISAGVAVETQYF